The count of the clone carrying this TCR beta chain is one. The sample is drawn from a study of blood T cell repertoires in COVID-19. At the level of the study: Whether acute or convalescent, the COVID-19 samples came from the United States, Italy and Spain.

Germline CDR1 is LNHNV and CDR2 is YYDKDF (reference sequence). CDR3 size: 15 residues. The germline V and J ends were trimmed by 3 bases and 4 bases, with 12 bases remaining between them. Repertoires were generated with immunoSEQ multiplex PCR, while TCRdb's copy carries only in-frame clones and drops some. The sample consists of roughly 100,000 clones, more than 85% of them appearing once. The chain couples TRBV15 to TRBJ1-4; D perhaps matches TRBD1 (6 bases). The receptor's source is a man younger than 30 with acute or convalescent COVID-19. Material for sequencing was peripheral blood. The CDR3 spells CATSRRTVDNEKLFF. The CDR3 DNA reads TGTGCCACCAGCAGGCGGACAGTAGATAATGAAAAACTGTTTTTT.